Included here is one T cell receptor beta chain sequence, with context. Germline assignment: CDR1 SGHRS and CDR2 YFSETQ. There are 16 residues in the CDR3. J gave up 4 bases and V 4 bases, and 8 bases lay outside the gene matches. cDNA came from about 0.5 to 1 ug RNA primed by random hexamers. One entry per CDR3 protein, called by TCRdb with MiXCR from the immunoSEQ multiplex PCR reads. The data contain fewer than 300,000 distinct CDR3 sequences, approximately 81% of them seen just once; the ten biggest clones take up around 0.12%. Sequencing of TCR beta was undertaken in CD8+ and CD4+ T cells derived from blood. Negative magnetic isolation gave CD8+ and CD4+ cells; FACS enriched CD8+ TEMRA. The source of the sample is a study of CD8 T cells in Susac syndrome.

The genes are TRBV5-1 and TRBJ2-2, with TRBD2 matching over 9 bases. The clonotype originates from a human donor with multiple sclerosis. Sequences were obtained from CD8+ T cells from PBMCs. CDR3 DNA sequence: TGCGCCAGCAGCGATCGGCGGGAGGGCCCCACCGGGGAGCTGTTTTTT. Translated, it gives CASSDRREGPTGELFF.